The 13 T cell receptor beta chains below come from one sample, sequenced in a study of OX40 agonist ivuxolimab in advanced cancers. This table comes from immunoSEQ multiplex PCR, and its TCRdb copy is limited to in-frame clones, with some not included. The sample consists of around 60,000 clones, 80% to 95% of them appearing once. The sample here was CD4+ or CD8+ T cells sorted from blood, taken in a trial of the OX40 agonist ivuxolimab. These receptors all stem from an adult with an advanced solid tumor such as melanoma, head and neck, liver or kidney cancer.

The rearrangement uses TRBV19 and TRBJ1-1, with D possibly being TRBD1 (5 bases). CDR3 size: 15 residues. In germline, CDR1 is LNHDA, CDR2 SQIVND (reference sequence). V dropped 5 bases and J dropped 1 base, with 14 bases sitting between them. CDR3 bases: TGTGCCAGTAGTCTTCCTCCCGGGGGGAACACTGAAGCTTTCTTT. Translated: CASSLPPGGNTEAFF.

CDR3 in DNA: TGTGCCAGCACATACCAGAACACCGGGGAGCTGTTTTTT. Translating gives CASTYQNTGELFF. The chain carries TRBV6-5 and TRBJ2-2; the D is unclear. CDR1 and CDR2 (germline): MNHEY, SVGAGI. V shed 7 bases and J shed 1 base, with 7 bases lying between them. The length of the CDR3 is 13 residues.

V and J are TRBV25-1 and TRBJ2-3; the match to TRBD1 covers 12 bases. Germline loops: CDR1 MGHDK, CDR2 SYGVNS. Trimming at V came to 8 bases and at J to 4 bases, leaving 7 bases not matched to a gene. The CDR3 runs 15 residues. The CDR3 loop is CASQPGTGGPDTQYF. The CDR3 DNA follows: TGTGCCAGCCAACCCGGGACAGGGGGCCCAGATACGCAGTATTTT.

The V and J genes are TRBV2 and TRBJ2-1; tentative D call: TRBD2 (5 bases). Between the trimmed V and J ends, which lost 4 bases and 7 bases, there was a span of 20 bases. Germline CDR1 reads SNHLY; CDR2 reads FYNNEI. The CDR3 is 16 amino acids. The DNA for the CDR3 is TGTGCCAGCAGTGGAGAGGAGGTAGTTCCAACGAATGAGCAGTTCTTC. It specifies CASSGEEVVPTNEQFF.

The chain carries TRBV7-9 and TRBJ2-3; 9 bases match TRBD1. This CDR3 spans 15 amino acids. V trimming: 4 bases; J trimming: 5 bases; junction bases outside the gene matches: 7. The germline CDR1 and CDR2 sequences are SEHNR and FQNEAQ (reference sequence). CDR3 bases: TGTGCCAGCAGCTCGTTGGGACAGGGAATAGATACGCAGTATTTT. This codes for CASSSLGQGIDTQYF.

This rearrangement joins TRBV10-2 to TRBJ2-1, with D perhaps TRBD1 (6 bases). CDR1 and CDR2 (germline): WSHSY, SAAADI. Between the trimmed V and J ends, which lost 6 bases and 7 bases, there was a span of 10 bases. This CDR3 is 12 amino acids long. CDR3 nucleotide sequence: TGCGCCAGCAGCTCTCAGGGGAATGAGCAGTTCTTC. It specifies CASSSQGNEQFF.

This chain uses TRBV19 with TRBJ2-6; D gene uncertain. Germline-derived CDR1 and CDR2 are LNHDA and SQIVND (reference sequence). The V end was cut by 7 bases, the J end by 2 bases, with 12 bases between. CDR3 length equals 15 residues. The CDR3 DNA reads as TGTGCCAGTAAGGTAGGAGTAACTGGGGCCAACGTCCTGACTTTC. Its translation: CASKVGVTGANVLTF.

J is TRBJ2-7 and V is TRBV10-3; no reliable D call. The CDR3 length is 14 residues. Germline loops: CDR1 ENHRY, CDR2 SYGVKD. V was trimmed by 4 bases and J by 4 bases, leaving 14 bases between them. In nucleotides, the CDR3 is TGTGCCATCAGTGGGAGTACGTCCTCTTACGAGCAGTACTTC. It yields the protein CAISGSTSSYEQYF.

V is TRBV7-9 and J is TRBJ1-1; no firm D call. Trimming pared 5 bases from V and 3 bases from J, leaving 10 bases between. The CDR3 sequence is 13 residues long. Germline V gives CDR1 SEHNR, CDR2 FQNEAQ (reference sequence). The CDR3 loop reads CASSPPSHTEAFF. CDR3 DNA sequence: TGTGCCAGCAGCCCTCCGTCACACACTGAAGCTTTCTTT.

The V and J genes are TRBV19 and TRBJ2-7; no reliable D call. With 5 bases removed from V and 3 bases from J, the gap between germline ends came to 14 bases. Germline CDR1 is LNHDA and CDR2 is SQIVND (reference sequence). The CDR3 is 14 amino acids. The CDR3 DNA reads as TGTGCCAGTAGTCCAGGAGTGTCGTACTACGAGCAGTACTTC. Encoded protein: CASSPGVSYYEQYF.

V usage is TRBV13 and J usage is TRBJ2-1; unclear D gene. The V and J ends lost 3 bases and 0 bases respectively, with 9 bases between them. CDR3 length: 15 residues. The germline gives CDR1 PRHDT, CDR2 FYEKMQ (reference sequence). Here the CDR3 reads CASSFSWSSYNEQFF. The DNA for the CDR3 is TGTGCCAGCAGCTTTAGCTGGAGCTCCTACAATGAGCAGTTCTTC.

V and J are TRBV28 and TRBJ1-2; weak D call: TRBD1 (6 bases). CDR3 length: 11 residues. In germline, CDR1 is MDHEN, CDR2 SYDVKM. In DNA form, the CDR3 reads TGTGCGACTCGCAGGGGAGATGGCTACACCTTC. It yields the protein CATRRGDGYTF.

The sample holds one count of this clone. The V and J genes are TRBV9 and TRBJ2-1, with TRBD1 as a possible D gene (6 bases). V lost 4 bases and J lost 9, with 11 bases in between. CDR3 length equals 12 residues. Germline V CDR1 and CDR2: SGDLS, YYNGEE. The CDR3 sequence is CASSTQQGEQFF. CDR3 nucleotides: TGTGCCAGCAGCACCCAACAGGGTGAGCAGTTCTTC.